This is a list of T cell receptor beta chains from one sample in a study of T cell responses to AZD1222 COVID-19 vaccine. Clones were read by immunoSEQ multiplex PCR, and TCRdb kept only the in-frame ones, dropping some. The sample lists approximately 120,000 clones; over 90% were seen once. The starting material was peripheral blood, obtained on day 0 of AZD1222 vaccination. These receptor sequences come from an adult in good health. Each CDR3 is given without its conserved first and last residue.

>TRBV19|TRBJ1-1
ASSITMRQGGKNTEAF
>TRBV12-5|TRBJ1-2
ASGFWVNYGYT
>TRBV11-2|TRBJ2-1
ASSPGGSYNEQF
>TRBV10-3|TRBJ1-1
AISLSVGGLNTEAF
>TRBV2|TRBJ2-7
ASSAWANHEQY
>TRBV10-1|TRBJ2-1
ASTTASGTSGSPIDEQF
>TRBV10-3|TRBJ2-3
AITPGKSGGTDTQY
>TRBV9|TRBJ2-5
ASSGVDSGTQY
>TRBV19|TRBJ1-3
ASTRISGNTIY
>TRBV11-2|TRBJ1-2
ASSLDGGTGYT
>TRBV10-2|TRBJ2-7
ASSDVAESRAYEQY
>TRBV6-6|TRBJ1-1
ASIGPSSTEAF
>TRBV6-5|TRBJ1-2
ASKRGGTYGYT
>TRBV30|TRBJ2-5
AWSVRFQETQY
>TRBV11-3|TRBJ1-6
ASSLQGNNSPLH
>TRBV15|TRBJ1-1
ATSRDLGQNTEAF
>TRBV6-6|TRBJ1-4
ASSYSPGDPSEKLF
>TRBV5-1|TRBJ2-3
ASSIHLAGGTDTQY
>TRBV30|TRBJ2-2
AWSPTRVGGTGELF
>TRBV7-2|TRBJ1-2
ASSPTPDRVDGYT
>TRBV11-2|TRBJ2-7
ASTHKPSGGYEQY
>TRBV7-2|TRBJ2-7
ASSSSRDRGNEQY
>TRBV27|TRBJ1-1
ASSLDRTRTEAF